This T cell receptor (beta chain) was profiled in a study of regulatory T cells in long-lasting Graves disease. According to the study, TCR beta libraries were built with iRepertoire HTBI primers and CDR3-region Arm-PCR. From the multiplex PCR reads, TCRdb called clonotypes with MiXCR, one entry per CDR3 protein. The sample includes about 460,000 distinct CDR3 sequences, around 15% of them seen just once. This clonotype was recorded many times. As yet, its antigen is unknown. The J segment lost 6 bases and the V segment lost 1 base, leaving 6 bases of the junction unmatched. This CDR3 has 15 residues. Germline-derived CDR1 and CDR2 are SGHRS and YFSETQ. The time point: newly diagnosed GD, antithyroid drugs for less than 3 months. Preparation of the TCR library used RNA extracted from PBMCs. American Thyroid Association guidelines defined how Graves' disease was diagnosed. Study results and caveats: Persistent-disease Graves' patients showed less TCR diversity than new cases.

These data were likewise used in another study, on T cells in Graves' hyperthyroidism and ophthalmopathy. That investigation notes: Exclusion criteria comprised uncontrolled infection, other autoimmune disease, pregnancy or lactation.

This receptor was obtained from a woman in her 50s with Graves disease. The gene calls are TRBV5-1 and TRBJ2-1, with TRBD2 matching over 8 bases. This material consisted of peripheral blood mononuclear cells (PBMCs), taken at new diagnosis, from a patient treated with antithyroid drugs. The CDR3 DNA follows: TGCGCCAGCAGCTTGCTCGCGGGAGGAATCAATGAGCAGTTCTTC. This translates into CASSLLAGGINEQFF.